These T cell receptor beta chains were read from a single sample in a study of early T cells in non-severe SARS-CoV-2 infection. TCRdb itself ran the 5' RACE reads through MiXCR, one entry per CDR3 protein. The sample yields around 33,000 distinct CDR3 sequences, 5.5% to 6.5% seen once. Material: whole blood. The receptors shown here come from an adult who was a healthcare worker with PCR-confirmed SARS-CoV-2 infection or an uninfected control (not recorded which). Both conserved end residues are part of each CDR3. The D gene is left open where the match is weak. A clone size is listed for some rows: how often the clone was seen (once, few, many), or a class if it is expanded.

D	V	size	J	CDR3	DNA
TRBD1	TRBV15	many	TRBJ1-1	CATSREGQGGKAFF	TGTGCCACCAGCAGAGAAGGGCAGGGGGGAAAAGCTTTCTTT
.	TRBV7-8	.	TRBJ2-7	CASSFTGGRDYEQYF	TGTGCCAGCAGCTTTACTGGGGGCAGGGACTACGAGCAGTACTTC
TRBD2	TRBV3-1	many	TRBJ2-5	CASSPSTSSQETQYF	TGTGCCAGCAGCCCTTCGACTAGCTCACAAGAGACCCAGTACTTC
.	TRBV5-5	.	TRBJ1-5	CASSLGVGGNQPQHF	TGTGCCAGCAGCTTGGGCGTAGGCGGCAATCAGCCCCAGCATTTT
.	TRBV10-2	many	TRBJ1-6	CASRARVSPLHF	TGCGCCAGCAGGGCCCGGGTTTCACCCCTCCACTTT
TRBD2	TRBV24-1	many	TRBJ2-1	CATAALAGGDNEQFF	TGTGCCACCGCGGCGCTAGCGGGGGGGGACAATGAGCAGTTCTTC
.	TRBV4-1	few	TRBJ2-7	CASSQGWASSYEQYF	TGCGCCAGCAGCCAAGGGTGGGCCAGCTCCTACGAGCAGTACTTC
TRBD1	TRBV20-1	many	TRBJ2-7	CSARGPGQKAEQYF	TGCAGTGCTCGAGGCCCGGGACAGAAAGCAGAGCAGTACTTC
.	TRBV6-2/TRBV6-3	many	TRBJ2-2	CASSYSTAGELFF	TGTGCCAGCAGTTACTCGACGGCCGGGGAGCTGTTTTTT
.	TRBV12-2	many	TRBJ2-1	CASRPTPGGAWNEQFF	TGTGCAAGTCGCCCCACTCCTGGGGGGGCTTGGAATGAGCAGTTCTTC
.	TRBV7-2	many	TRBJ2-6	CASSTMSSGANVLTF	TGTGCCAGCAGCACCATGAGCTCTGGGGCCAACGTCCTGACTTTC
.	TRBV5-1	many	TRBJ1-3	CASSWTPSSSGNTIYF	TGCGCCAGCAGCTGGACACCGAGTAGCTCTGGAAACACCATATATTTT
.	TRBV7-9	many	TRBJ1-1	CDTAEGPAMNTEAFF	TGTGACACGGCGGAGGGACCCGCCATGAACACTGAAGCTTTCTTT
.	TRBV6-4	medium-sized	TRBJ2-6	CASSDSMGSGANVLTF	TGTGCCAGCAGTGACTCGATGGGCTCTGGGGCCAACGTCCTGACTTTC
.	TRBV20-1	many	TRBJ2-1	CSASPAQSSYNEQFF	TGCAGTGCTAGTCCTGCACAGAGCTCCTACAATGAGCAGTTCTTC
.	TRBV12-3/TRBV12-4	many	TRBJ1-1	CASSPTTTNTEAFF	TGTGCCAGCAGTCCGACAACTACTAACACTGAAGCTTTCTTT